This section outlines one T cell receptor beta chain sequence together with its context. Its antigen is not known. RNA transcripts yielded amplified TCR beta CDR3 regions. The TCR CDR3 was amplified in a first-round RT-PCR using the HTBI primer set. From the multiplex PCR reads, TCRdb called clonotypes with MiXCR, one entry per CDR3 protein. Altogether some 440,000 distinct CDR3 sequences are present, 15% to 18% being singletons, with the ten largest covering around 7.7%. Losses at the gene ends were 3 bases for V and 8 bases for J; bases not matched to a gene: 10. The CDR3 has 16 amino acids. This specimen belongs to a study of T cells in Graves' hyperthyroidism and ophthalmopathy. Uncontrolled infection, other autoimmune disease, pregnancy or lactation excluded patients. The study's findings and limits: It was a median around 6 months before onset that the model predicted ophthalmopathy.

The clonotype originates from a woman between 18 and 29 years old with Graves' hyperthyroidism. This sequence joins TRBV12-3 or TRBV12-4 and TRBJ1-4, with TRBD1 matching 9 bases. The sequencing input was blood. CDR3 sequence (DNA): TGTGCCAGCAGTTTTACAGGGGGCGCTTGGGGGGAAAAACTGTTTTTT. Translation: CASSFTGGAWGEKLFF.